This section outlines one T cell receptor (beta chain) sequence together with its context. The data were taken from a study of blood T cell repertoires in COVID-19. From germline, CDR1 is MNHEY and CDR2 SVGAGI. The CDR3 covers 15 residues. V lost 5 bases to trimming and J lost 3 bases, with 13 bases between them. Produced via immunoSEQ multiplex PCR; TCRdb's table is partial and in-frame only. This sample yields more than 200,000 clones, of which about 90% are seen a single time; about 1.3% belongs to the top ten. The sequencing sample was made of peripheral blood. This clonotype was sampled from a man older than 75 with acute or convalescent COVID-19. The chain recombines TRBV6-5 with TRBJ2-2, with D perhaps matching TRBD1 (6 bases). The CDR3 here is CASSIGGPDTGELFF. CDR3 DNA sequence: TGTGCCAGCAGTATTGGGGGCCCCGACACCGGGGAGCTGTTTTTT.